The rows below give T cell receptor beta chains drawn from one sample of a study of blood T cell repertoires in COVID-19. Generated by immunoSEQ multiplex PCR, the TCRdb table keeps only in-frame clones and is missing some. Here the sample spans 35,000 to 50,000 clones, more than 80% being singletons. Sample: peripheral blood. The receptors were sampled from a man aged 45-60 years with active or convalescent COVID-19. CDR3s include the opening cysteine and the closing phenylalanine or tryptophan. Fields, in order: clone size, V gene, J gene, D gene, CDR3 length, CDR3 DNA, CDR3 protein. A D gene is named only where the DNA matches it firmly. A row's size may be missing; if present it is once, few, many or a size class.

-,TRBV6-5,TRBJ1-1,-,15,TGTGCCAGCAGTTACTCCCACGGACAGAACACTGAAGCTTTCTTT,CASSYSHGQNTEAFF
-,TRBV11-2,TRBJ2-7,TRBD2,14,TGTGCCAGCAGCAGAACTAGCGGCCCCTACGAGCAGTACTTC,CASSRTSGPYEQYF
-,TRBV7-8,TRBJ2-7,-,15,TGTGCCAGCAGCCCATATGGACAGAATCCCTACGAGCAGTACTTC,CASSPYGQNPYEQYF
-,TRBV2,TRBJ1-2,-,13,TGTGCCAGCAGCTCAGGGTTCGGCTATGGCTACACCTTC,CASSSGFGYGYTF
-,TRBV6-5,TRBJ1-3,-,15,TGTGCCAGCATCTCGGGAGGGGAAAAAGGAAACACCATATATTTT,CASISGGEKGNTIYF
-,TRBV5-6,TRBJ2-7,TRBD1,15,TGTGCCAGCAGCCCTGACAGGGGGATCTCCTACGAGCAGTACTTC,CASSPDRGISYEQYF
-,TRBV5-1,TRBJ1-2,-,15,TGCGCCAGCAGCGAGATCAGGGGTACAGGCTATGGCTACACCTTC,CASSEIRGTGYGYTF
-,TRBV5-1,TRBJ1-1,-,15,TGCGCCAGCAGCTTGGGCGGGAATGGTATCACTGAAGCTTTCTTT,CASSLGGNGITEAFF
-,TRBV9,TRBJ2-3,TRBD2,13,TGTGCCAGCAGTCGACTAGCGGAGGATACGCAGTATTTT,CASSRLAEDTQYF
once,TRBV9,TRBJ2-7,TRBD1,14,TGTGCCAGCAGCCCTGGACAGGTAGCCTACGAGCAGTACTTC,CASSPGQVAYEQYF
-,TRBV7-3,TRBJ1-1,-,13,TGTGCCAGCAGCACCGCCGGGGGGCGCGAGGCTTTCTTT,CASSTAGGREAFF
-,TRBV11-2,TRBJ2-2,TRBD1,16,TGTGCCAGCAGCAGAGGGACAGTAACGAACACCGGGGAGCTGTTTTTT,CASSRGTVTNTGELFF
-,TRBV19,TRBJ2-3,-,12,TGTGCCAGTAGCCCGAACTCAGATACGCAGTATTTT,CASSPNSDTQYF
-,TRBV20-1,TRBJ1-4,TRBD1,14,TGCAGTGCTAGTATCAGGGGGGCTAATGAAAAACTGTTTTTT,CSASIRGANEKLFF
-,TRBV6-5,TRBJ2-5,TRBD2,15,TGTGCCAGCAGCCGAGCGGGGGCCGGGGGGGAGACCCAGTACTTC,CASSRAGAGGETQYF
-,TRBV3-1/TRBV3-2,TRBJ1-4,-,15,TGTGCCAGCAGCCAAGGGACAGAACGCCGGGAAAAACTGTTTTTT,CASSQGTERREKLFF
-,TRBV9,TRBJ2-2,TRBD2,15,TGTGCCAGCAGCGTGGGCGGGGGGTCCACCGGGGAGCTGTTTTTT,CASSVGGGSTGELFF
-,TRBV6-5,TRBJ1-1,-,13,TGTGCCAGCAGTTACGGGGAGGGCACTGAAGCTTTCTTT,CASSYGEGTEAFF
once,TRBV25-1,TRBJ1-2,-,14,TGTGCCAGCAGTGGGGGCGTCGGTCTGTTTGGCTACACCTTC,CASSGGVGLFGYTF
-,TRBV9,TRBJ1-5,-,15,TGTGCCAGCAGCATATCAGGGGTTAGCAATCAGCCCCAGCATTTT,CASSISGVSNQPQHF
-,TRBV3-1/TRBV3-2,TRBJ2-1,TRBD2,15,TGTGCCAGCAGCCAGACTAGCGGGGGAGGGAATGAGCAGTTCTTC,CASSQTSGGGNEQFF
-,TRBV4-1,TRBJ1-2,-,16,TGCGCCAGCAGCCAGGGGCTATTAATGTTGGACTATGGCTACACCTTC,CASSQGLLMLDYGYTF
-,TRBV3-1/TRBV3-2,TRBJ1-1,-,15,TGTGCCAGCAGCCAAGATCTTGGGGAGGGCACTGAAGCTTTCTTT,CASSQDLGEGTEAFF
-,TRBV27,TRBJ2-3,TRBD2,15,TGTGCCAGCAGTTCACTAGCGGGGGGGCCTGATACGCAGTATTTT,CASSSLAGGPDTQYF
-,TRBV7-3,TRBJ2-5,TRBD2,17,TGTGCCAGCAGCTTGGTCCCTAGCGGGGCAACCCAAGAGACCCAGTACTTC,CASSLVPSGATQETQYF
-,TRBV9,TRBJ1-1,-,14,TGTGCCAGCAGCGTAACTTACAGGGTGTCTGAAGCTTTCTTT,CASSVTYRVSEAFF
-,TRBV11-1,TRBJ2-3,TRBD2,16,TGTGCCAGCAGCTTAGAGCTAGCGGGGAGCACAGATACGCAGTATTTT,CASSLELAGSTDTQYF
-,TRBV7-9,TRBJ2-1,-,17,TGTGCCAGCAGCTTAGGAGACAGTTGGTTGGATTCCAATGAGCAGTTCTTC,CASSLGDSWLDSNEQFF
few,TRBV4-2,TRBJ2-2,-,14,TGTGCCAGCATGGAGGGAACGAACACCGGGGAGCTGTTTTTT,CASMEGTNTGELFF
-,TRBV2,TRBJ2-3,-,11,TGTGCCGGGGAGGGCACAGATACGCAGTATTTT,CAGEGTDTQYF
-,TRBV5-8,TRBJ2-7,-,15,TGTGCCAGCAGCCCGTGGGGGGTGAACTCCTACGAGCAGTACTTC,CASSPWGVNSYEQYF
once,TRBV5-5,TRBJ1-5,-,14,TGTGCCAGCAGCGGACGGGATAGCAATCAGCCCCAGCATTTT,CASSGRDSNQPQHF
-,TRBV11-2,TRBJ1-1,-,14,TGTGCCAGCAGAGGGCGAAGGGGGAACACTGAAGCTTTCTTT,CASRGRRGNTEAFF
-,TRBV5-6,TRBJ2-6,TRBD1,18,TGTGCCAGCAGCTTGGCCGGGACAGTAGCCTCTGGGGCCAACGTCCTGACTTTC,CASSLAGTVASGANVLTF
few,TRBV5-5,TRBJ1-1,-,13,TGTGCCAGCAGCTTGGGAGAGGGAGTGAGGGCTTTCTTT,CASSLGEGVRAFF
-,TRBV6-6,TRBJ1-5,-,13,TGTGCCAGCAGTCAATCACTCGGTCAGCCCCAGCATTTT,CASSQSLGQPQHF
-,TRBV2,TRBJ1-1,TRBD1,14,TGTGCCAGCAACCTACAGGGGGAGAACACTGAAGCTTTCTTT,CASNLQGENTEAFF
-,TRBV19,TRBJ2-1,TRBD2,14,TGTGCCAGTACCGGGCGGGGGGGACGTCATGAGCAGTTCTTC,CASTGRGGRHEQFF
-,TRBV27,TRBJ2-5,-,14,TGTGCCAGCAGTCCAACAGGGTACCAAGAGACCCAGTACTTC,CASSPTGYQETQYF
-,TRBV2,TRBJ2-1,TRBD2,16,TGTGCCAGCAGTTCTCCGGGACTAGCGGGGGGCAATGAGCAGTTCTTC,CASSSPGLAGGNEQFF
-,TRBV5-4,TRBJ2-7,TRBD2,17,TGTGCCAGCAGCTTGGGAGCCGGGACTATGAGCTCCTACGAGCAGTACTTC,CASSLGAGTMSSYEQYF
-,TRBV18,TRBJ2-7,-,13,TGTGCCAGCTCACCGGGGCTCGACTACGAGCAGTACTTC,CASSPGLDYEQYF
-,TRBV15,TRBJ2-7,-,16,TGTGCCACCAGCAGGAGGTTCGGGAGTGATGGGAACGAGCAGTACTTC,CATSRRFGSDGNEQYF
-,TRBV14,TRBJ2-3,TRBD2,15,TGTGCCAGCAGCCAAGCCCGACTAGCCACAGATACGCAGTATTTT,CASSQARLATDTQYF
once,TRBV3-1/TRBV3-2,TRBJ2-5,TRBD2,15,TGTGCCAGCAGCCAAGGGGCGGGGGGGAAAGAGACCCAGTACTTC,CASSQGAGGKETQYF
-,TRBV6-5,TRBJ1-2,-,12,TGTGCCAGCAGCGACAACGGCTATGGCTACACCTTC,CASSDNGYGYTF
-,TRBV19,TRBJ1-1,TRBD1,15,TGTGCCAGTAGTATGATCGGGACAGGGAACACTGAAGCTTTCTTT,CASSMIGTGNTEAFF
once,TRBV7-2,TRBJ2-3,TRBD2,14,TGTGCCAGCAGCTTAGGACTAGCTACAGATACGCAGTATTTT,CASSLGLATDTQYF
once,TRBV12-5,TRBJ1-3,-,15,TGTGCTAGTGGTTTGGTACCCAGGGTTGGAAACACCATATATTTT,CASGLVPRVGNTIYF
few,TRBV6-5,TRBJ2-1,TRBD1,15,TGTGCCAGCAGTTACACATGGACAGGGAAGAATGAGCAGTTCTTC,CASSYTWTGKNEQFF
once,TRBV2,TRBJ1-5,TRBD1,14,TGTGCCAGCAGTGAGTTCGGGACAGGGGGTTTCCAGCATTTT,CASSEFGTGGFQHF
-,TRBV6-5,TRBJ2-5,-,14,TGTGCCAGCAGTCAGCAAGGGGGCCAAGAGACCCAGTACTTC,CASSQQGGQETQYF
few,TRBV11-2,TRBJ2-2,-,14,TGTGCCAGCAGCCTAAACCCAGGGGCCGGGGAGCTGTTTTTT,CASSLNPGAGELFF